Following are 10 T cell receptor beta chains from one sample sequenced in a study of beta chain features in type 1 diabetes. Sequencing targeted expressed TCRB transcripts, as all isolated RNA had been reverse transcribed. The table came from immunoSEQ multiplex PCR; TCRdb's copy has only in-frame clones and leaves some out. The table lists under 400,000 clones, 20% of them singletons, with approximately 0.041% in the top ten. The specimen was naive CD4+ T cells from blood. All receptors derive from a woman under 30 in good health.

This chain links TRBV11-1 with TRBJ2-1; D is possibly TRBD2 (6 bases). The CDR3 extends over 14 amino acids. The V gene's germline CDR1 is SGHAT and CDR2 FQDESV (reference sequence). V was trimmed by 3 bases and J by 9 bases, leaving 15 bases between them. The CDR3 nucleotides read TGTGCCAGCAGCTTGGTCGAGGCGGGACGTGAGCAGTTCTTC. Protein product: CASSLVEAGREQFF.

This chain connects TRBV2 to TRBJ2-1, with TRBD2 as a possible D gene (6 bases). Trimming cost V 2 bases and J 7 bases, with 18 bases left between them. The germline gives CDR1 SNHLY, CDR2 FYNNEI. This CDR3 region has 16 residues. The CDR3 nucleotides read TGTGCCAGCAGTGAACCCCGGGGAGCGGGTAAGAATGAGCAGTTCTTC. It encodes CASSEPRGAGKNEQFF.

The chain recombines TRBV5-1 with TRBJ2-1, with a possible D match to TRBD2 (6 bases). CDR1 is SGHRS and CDR2 is YFSETQ in the germline V gene. Trimming left V 3 bases short and J 1 base short, with 11 bases between. The CDR3 is made up of 15 amino acids. CDR3 in amino acids: CASSSMEGSYNEQFF. The CDR3 bases are TGCGCCAGCAGCTCGATGGAGGGATCCTACAATGAGCAGTTCTTC.

The chain joins TRBV5-1 to TRBJ2-5, with 10 bases aligning to TRBD2. CDR1 and CDR2 (germline): SGHRS, YFSETQ. The CDR3 spans 16 residues. J gave up 7 bases and V 4 bases, and 13 bases lay outside the gene matches. CDR3 sequence reads: CASSKSSGGAGVTQYF. CDR3 nucleotides: TGCGCCAGCAGCAAGTCGAGCGGGGGGGCCGGGGTGACCCAGTACTTC.

This clone was found a few times. Other nucleotide sequences from this sample produce the same CDR3. V and J are TRBV30 and TRBJ2-5; 8 nucleotides align to TRBD2. Germline values: CDR1 GTSNPN, CDR2 SVGIG (reference sequence). J gave up 5 bases and V 0 bases, and 8 bases lay outside the gene matches. The CDR3 length is 15 residues. CDR3 in amino acids: CAWSVLAGRGETQYF. CDR3 coding DNA: TGTGCCTGGAGTGTCCTAGCGGGCCGCGGGGAGACCCAGTACTTC.

The chain recombines TRBV7-9 with TRBJ2-3; TRBD2 is a possible D gene (5 bases). Germline values: CDR1 SEHNR, CDR2 FQNEAQ (reference sequence). The CDR3 is 13 amino acids. The germline V and J ends were trimmed by 6 bases and 4 bases, with 11 bases remaining between them. The CDR3 region has the DNA TGTGCCAGCAGTTCCCCACTAGCAGATACGCAGTATTTT. Its translation is CASSSPLADTQYF.

The chain employs TRBV30 and TRBJ1-2; D gene ambiguous. Trimming removed 3 bases at V and 2 bases at J, with 7 bases between. The V gene's germline CDR1 is GTSNPN and CDR2 SVGIG (reference sequence). The CDR3 spans 12 residues. CDR3 amino acids: CAWSLLNYGYTF. The CDR3 DNA follows: TGTGCCTGGAGCCTTCTCAACTATGGCTACACCTTC.

This clone showed up just a few times. This chain connects TRBV9 to TRBJ2-5; TRBD1 aligns across 7 bases. Trimming removed 5 bases from V and 3 bases from J; junction bases left unmatched: 10. The CDR3 is 15 residues long. CDR1 SGDLS and CDR2 YYNGEE come from the germline V gene. CDR3 in amino acids: CASSARQGMEETQYF. The DNA for the CDR3 is TGTGCCAGCAGTGCGAGACAGGGAATGGAAGAGACCCAGTACTTC.

The chain combines TRBV7-2 with TRBJ2-7; TRBD2 might be the D (6 bases). V lost 1 base and J lost 0, with 16 bases in between. Germline CDR1 reads SGHTA; CDR2 reads FQGNSA. This CDR3 has 17 amino acids. Written as DNA, the CDR3 is TGTGCCAGCAGCTTAGGCCTAAATCCCGGGGGCTCCTACGAGCAGTACTTC. Protein product: CASSLGLNPGGSYEQYF.

The chain is built from TRBV5-1 and TRBJ2-1; 9 nucleotides match TRBD1. This CDR3 has 15 amino acids. Trimming took 4 bases from V and 2 from J; bases not matched to a gene: 4. Germline CDR1 reads SGHRS; CDR2 reads YFSETQ. The CDR3 nucleotides are TGCGCCAGCAGCGTGGGACAGGGTCCCTACAATGAGCAGTTCTTC. Encoded protein: CASSVGQGPYNEQFF.